This T cell receptor (beta chain) was recovered during a study of shared clonotypes between healthy human individuals. Those who donated, Caucasian adults without exception, all lived in Nashville, Tennessee. Each subset's genomic DNA was split evenly across several immunoSEQ plates. It was on ten immunoSEQ deep assay plates that unsorted PBMC DNA was sequenced. The repertoire was sequenced with immunoSEQ multiplex PCR; TCRdb's copy has only in-frame clones and lacks some. This sample has around 500,000 clones; less than 80% occur once, and the top ten carry over 9.5%. The CDR3 runs 15 residues. V was shortened by 7 bases and J by 3 bases, with 15 bases between the two germline ends. Looked up from germline, CDR1 is LNHDA and CDR2 is SQIVND (reference sequence).

The sample comprised PBMCs. The rearrangement joins TRBV19 to TRBJ2-2; TRBD1 is a possible D gene (5 bases). The sequence came from a woman aged 40 to 55 in good health. Some clones in this sample may be carry-over from other donors' samples. The CDR3 nucleotides are TGTGCCAGTACCCCACAGGACGGATACACCGGGGAGCTGTTTTTT. Protein: CASTPQDGYTGELFF.